Listed below are T cell receptor beta chains from one sample, sequenced in a study of blood T cell repertoires in COVID-19. Using immunoSEQ multiplex PCR, the repertoire was profiled, and TCRdb retains in-frame clones only, with some absent. The table lists fewer than 250,000 clones, approximately 90% of them singletons. Sequenced: peripheral blood. These receptor sequences come from a man aged 25-45 years with acute or convalescent COVID-19. CDR3s include the opening cysteine and the closing phenylalanine or tryptophan. The order of the fields is V gene, clone size, D gene, CDR3 length, J gene, CDR3 protein, CDR3 DNA. D genes are given only for firm matches. Clone size is given for some rows only: seen once, a few or many times, or a class if the clone is expanded.

V: TRBV4-1; size: NA; D: TRBD1; length: 15; J: TRBJ1-4; CDR3: CASSQDKRDREKLFF; DNA: TGCGCCAGCAGCCAAGATAAGCGGGACAGGGAAAAACTGTTTTTT
V: TRBV6-1; size: NA; D: TRBD2; length: 12; J: TRBJ2-4; CDR3: CASSDPGLVPYF; DNA: TGTGCCAGCAGTGACCCGGGACTAGTTCCGTACTTC
V: TRBV19; size: NA; D: NA; length: 16; J: TRBJ1-5; CDR3: CASSMSAGRSNQPQHF; DNA: TGTGCCAGTAGTATGTCAGCAGGGCGTAGCAATCAGCCCCAGCATTTT
V: TRBV11-3; size: NA; D: TRBD1; length: 13; J: TRBJ2-3; CDR3: CASSLTGLDTQYF; DNA: TGTGCCAGCAGCTTGACAGGGCTGGATACGCAGTATTTT
V: TRBV5-1; size: NA; D: NA; length: 15; J: TRBJ1-3; CDR3: CASSLDRVFGNTIYF; DNA: TGCGCCAGCAGCTTGGACAGGGTTTTTGGAAACACCATATATTTT
V: TRBV6-5; size: NA; D: TRBD1; length: 15; J: TRBJ1-6; CDR3: CASRPTGGFNSPLHF; DNA: TGTGCCAGCAGACCGACAGGGGGCTTTAATTCACCCCTCCACTTT
V: TRBV18; size: once; D: TRBD1; length: 15; J: TRBJ2-5; CDR3: CASSPTQGTGETQYF; DNA: TGTGCCAGCTCACCCACCCAGGGGACAGGAGAGACCCAGTACTTC
V: TRBV11-2; size: once; D: NA; length: 12; J: TRBJ2-7; CDR3: CASSIQGNEQYF; DNA: TGTGCCAGCAGCATACAGGGTAACGAGCAGTACTTC
V: TRBV9; size: once; D: NA; length: 14; J: TRBJ1-3; CDR3: CASSKQDSGNTIYF; DNA: TGTGCCAGCAGCAAACAAGACTCTGGAAACACCATATATTTT
V: TRBV15; size: few; D: NA; length: 16; J: TRBJ1-2; CDR3: CATSRRRGEEGDGYTF; DNA: TGTGCCACCAGCAGGCGCAGGGGCGAGGAAGGGGATGGCTACACCTTC
V: TRBV28; size: NA; D: TRBD2; length: 15; J: TRBJ2-3; CDR3: CASSRPSGGTDTQYF; DNA: TGTGCCAGCAGCCGACCGAGCGGGGGTACAGATACGCAGTATTTT
V: TRBV5-1; size: once; D: TRBD2; length: 17; J: TRBJ2-5; CDR3: CASSLTSGRTEFRTQYF; DNA: TGCGCCAGCAGCTTGACTAGCGGGAGGACCGAATTCAGGACCCAGTACTTC
V: TRBV27; size: once; D: TRBD1; length: 14; J: TRBJ1-6; CDR3: CASSWGDRNSPLHF; DNA: TGTGCCAGCAGTTGGGGGGACAGAAATTCACCCCTCCACTTT
V: TRBV21-1; size: NA; D: NA; length: 14; J: TRBJ2-7; CDR3: CAREMRGLDYEQYF; DNA: TGTGCCAGGGAAATGAGAGGGTTGGACTACGAGCAGTACTTC
V: TRBV27; size: NA; D: TRBD1; length: 15; J: TRBJ2-7; CDR3: CASSLRTGKFDEQYF; DNA: TGTGCCAGCAGTTTAAGGACAGGGAAATTCGACGAGCAGTACTTC
V: TRBV10-2; size: NA; D: NA; length: 16; J: TRBJ1-6; CDR3: CASSESIKDRSSPLHF; DNA: TGCGCCAGCAGTGAGTCGATAAAGGACAGATCTTCACCCCTCCACTTT